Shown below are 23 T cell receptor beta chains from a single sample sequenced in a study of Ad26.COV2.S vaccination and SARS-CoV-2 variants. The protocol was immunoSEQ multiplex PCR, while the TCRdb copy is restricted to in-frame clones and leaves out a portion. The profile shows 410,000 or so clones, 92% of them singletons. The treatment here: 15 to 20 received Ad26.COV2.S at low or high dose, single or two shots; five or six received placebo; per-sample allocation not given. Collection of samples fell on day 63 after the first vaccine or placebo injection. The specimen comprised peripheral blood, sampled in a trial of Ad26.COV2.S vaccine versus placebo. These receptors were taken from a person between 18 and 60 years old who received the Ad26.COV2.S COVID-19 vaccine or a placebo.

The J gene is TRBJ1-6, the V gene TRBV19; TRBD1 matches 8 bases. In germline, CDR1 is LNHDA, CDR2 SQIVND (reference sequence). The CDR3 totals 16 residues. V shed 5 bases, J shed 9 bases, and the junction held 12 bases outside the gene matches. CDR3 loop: CASSPVDRGQISPLHF. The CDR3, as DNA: TGTGCCAGTAGTCCGGTCGACAGGGGCCAAATTTCACCCCTCCACTTT.

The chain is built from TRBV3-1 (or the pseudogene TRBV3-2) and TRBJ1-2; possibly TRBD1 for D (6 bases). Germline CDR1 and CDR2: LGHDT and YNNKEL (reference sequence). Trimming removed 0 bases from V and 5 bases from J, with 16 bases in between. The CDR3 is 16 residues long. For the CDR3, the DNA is TGTGCCAGCAGCCAAGATGAGACAGGTCGTCGATATGGCTACACCTTC. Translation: CASSQDETGRRYGYTF.

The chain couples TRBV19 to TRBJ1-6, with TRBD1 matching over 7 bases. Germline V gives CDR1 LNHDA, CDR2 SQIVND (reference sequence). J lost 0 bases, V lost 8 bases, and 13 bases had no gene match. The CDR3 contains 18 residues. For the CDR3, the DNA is TGTGCCAGTCAGGAGGGACAGCTCTCGAGCTCCTATAATTCACCCCTCCACTTT. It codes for CASQEGQLSSSYNSPLHF.

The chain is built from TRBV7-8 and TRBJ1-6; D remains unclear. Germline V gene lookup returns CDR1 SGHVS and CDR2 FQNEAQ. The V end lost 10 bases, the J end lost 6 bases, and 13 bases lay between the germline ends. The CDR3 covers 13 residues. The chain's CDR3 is CATKGVRNSPLHF. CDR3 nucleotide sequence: TGTGCCACCAAGGGCGTTCGTAATTCACCCCTCCACTTT.

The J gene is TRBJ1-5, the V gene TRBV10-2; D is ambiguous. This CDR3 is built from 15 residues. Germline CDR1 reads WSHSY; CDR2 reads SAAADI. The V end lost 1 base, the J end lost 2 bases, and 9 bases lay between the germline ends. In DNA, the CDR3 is TGCGCCAGCAGTGAGTTGGGAGGTGGCAATCAGCCCCAGCATTTT. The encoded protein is CASSELGGGNQPQHF.

The CDR3 coding sequence is TGTGCCGGAAGAAGAGAGACCCAGTACTTC. Protein product: CAGRRETQYF. The V and J genes are TRBV2 and TRBJ2-5; D remains unclear. CDR3 length equals 10 residues. CDR1 SNHLY and CDR2 FYNNEI come from the germline V gene. V was trimmed by 11 bases and J by 4 bases, leaving 8 bases between them.

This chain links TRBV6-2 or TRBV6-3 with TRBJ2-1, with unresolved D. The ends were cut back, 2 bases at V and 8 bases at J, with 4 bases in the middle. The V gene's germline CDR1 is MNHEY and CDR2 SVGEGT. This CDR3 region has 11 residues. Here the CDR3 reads CASSYADEQFF. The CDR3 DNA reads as TGTGCCAGCAGTTACGCTGATGAGCAGTTCTTC.

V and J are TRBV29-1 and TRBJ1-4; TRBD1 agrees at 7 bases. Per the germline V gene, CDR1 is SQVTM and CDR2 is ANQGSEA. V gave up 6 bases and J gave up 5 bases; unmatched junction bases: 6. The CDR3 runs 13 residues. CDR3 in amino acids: CSVVGQTNEKLFF. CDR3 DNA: TGCAGCGTGGTGGGACAGACGAATGAAAAACTGTTTTTT.

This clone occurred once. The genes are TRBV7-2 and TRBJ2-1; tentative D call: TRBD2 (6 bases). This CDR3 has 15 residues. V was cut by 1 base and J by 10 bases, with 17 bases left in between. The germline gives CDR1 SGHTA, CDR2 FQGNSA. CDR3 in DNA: TGTGCCAGCAGCTTAGTTCTCTCAGGGACTCGGGAGCAGTTCTTC. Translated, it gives CASSLVLSGTREQFF.

As DNA, the CDR3 is TGTGCCAGCAGCGAACAGGGCTTCGGGGAGCTGTTTTTT. Its translation is CASSEQGFGELFF. The chain has TRBV9 and TRBJ2-2; a possible D gene is TRBD1 (6 bases). The CDR3 contains 13 residues. V was shortened by 3 bases and J by 7 bases, with 10 bases between the two germline ends. Germline V gives CDR1 SGDLS, CDR2 YYNGEE.

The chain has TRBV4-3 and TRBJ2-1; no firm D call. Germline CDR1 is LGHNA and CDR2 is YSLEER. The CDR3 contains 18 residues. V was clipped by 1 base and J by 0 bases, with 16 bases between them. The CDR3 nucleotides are TGCGCCAGCAGCCAAGGATCTGCAAGGCAACGCTCCTACAATGAGCAGTTCTTC. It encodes CASSQGSARQRSYNEQFF.

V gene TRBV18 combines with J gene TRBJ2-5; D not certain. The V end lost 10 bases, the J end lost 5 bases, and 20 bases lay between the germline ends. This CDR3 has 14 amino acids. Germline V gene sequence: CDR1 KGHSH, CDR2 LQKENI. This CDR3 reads CATNEAGAPETQYF. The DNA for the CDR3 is TGTGCCACAAACGAGGCAGGAGCCCCGGAGACCCAGTACTTC.

The CDR3 protein is CASSYTGTSGVTNGNEQFF. The CDR3 DNA reads as TGTGCCAGCAGTTATACCGGGACTAGCGGGGTGACCAATGGGAATGAGCAGTTCTTC. V and J are TRBV6-2 or TRBV6-3 and TRBJ2-1; 13 bases line up with TRBD2. This CDR3 spans 19 amino acids. CDR1 and CDR2 (germline): MNHEY, SVGEGT. V shed 3 bases and J 7 bases; nucleotides not matched to a gene: 15.

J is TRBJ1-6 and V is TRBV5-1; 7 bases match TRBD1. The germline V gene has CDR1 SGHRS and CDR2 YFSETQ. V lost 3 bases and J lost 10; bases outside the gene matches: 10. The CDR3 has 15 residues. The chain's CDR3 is CASSSKQGQGSPLHF. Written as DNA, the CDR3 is TGCGCCAGCAGCTCAAAACAGGGGCAAGGGTCACCCCTCCACTTT.

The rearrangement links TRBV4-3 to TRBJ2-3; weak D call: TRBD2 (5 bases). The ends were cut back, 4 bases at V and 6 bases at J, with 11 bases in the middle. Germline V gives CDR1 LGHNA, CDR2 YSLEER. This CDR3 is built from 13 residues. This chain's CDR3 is CASSRRREDTQYF. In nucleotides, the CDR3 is TGCGCCAGCAGCCGCCGAAGGGAGGATACGCAGTATTTT.

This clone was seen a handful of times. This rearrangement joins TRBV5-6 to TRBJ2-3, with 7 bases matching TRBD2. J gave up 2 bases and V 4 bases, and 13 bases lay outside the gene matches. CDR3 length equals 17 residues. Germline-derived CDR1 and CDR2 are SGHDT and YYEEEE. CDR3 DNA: TGTGCCAGCAGCCAGGCAATCCGGGACTACCTCACAGATACGCAGTATTTT. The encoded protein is CASSQAIRDYLTDTQYF.

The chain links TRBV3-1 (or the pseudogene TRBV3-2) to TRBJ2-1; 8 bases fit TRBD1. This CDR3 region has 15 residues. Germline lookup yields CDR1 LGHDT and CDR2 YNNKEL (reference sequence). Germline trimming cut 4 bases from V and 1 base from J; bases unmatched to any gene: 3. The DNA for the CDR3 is TGTGCCAGCAGCCGGGGACAGGCGTCCTACAATGAGCAGTTCTTC. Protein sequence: CASSRGQASYNEQFF.

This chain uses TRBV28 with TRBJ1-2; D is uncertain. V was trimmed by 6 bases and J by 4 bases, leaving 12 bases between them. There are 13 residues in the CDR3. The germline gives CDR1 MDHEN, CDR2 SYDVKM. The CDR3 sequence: CASRDTVPYGYTF. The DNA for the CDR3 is TGTGCCAGCAGAGATACAGTGCCCTATGGCTACACCTTC.

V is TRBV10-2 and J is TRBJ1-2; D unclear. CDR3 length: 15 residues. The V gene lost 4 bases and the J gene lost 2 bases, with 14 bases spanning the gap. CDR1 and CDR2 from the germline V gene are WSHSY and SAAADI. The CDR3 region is CASSAVRSMNYGYTF. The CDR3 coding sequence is TGCGCCAGCAGTGCAGTAAGGAGTATGAACTATGGCTACACCTTC.

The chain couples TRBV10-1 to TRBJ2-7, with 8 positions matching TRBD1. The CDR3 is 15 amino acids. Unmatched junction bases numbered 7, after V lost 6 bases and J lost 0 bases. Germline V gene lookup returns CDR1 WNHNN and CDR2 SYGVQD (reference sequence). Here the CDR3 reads CASSPGTGRSYEQYF. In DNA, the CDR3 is TGCGCCAGCAGCCCCGGGACAGGCCGCTCCTACGAGCAGTACTTC.

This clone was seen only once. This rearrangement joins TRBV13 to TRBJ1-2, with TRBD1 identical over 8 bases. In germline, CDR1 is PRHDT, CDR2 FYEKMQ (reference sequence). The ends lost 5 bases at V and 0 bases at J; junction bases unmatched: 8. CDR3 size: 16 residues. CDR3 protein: CASSQGQGLANYGYTF. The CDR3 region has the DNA TGTGCCAGCAGCCAAGGACAGGGATTAGCTAACTATGGCTACACCTTC. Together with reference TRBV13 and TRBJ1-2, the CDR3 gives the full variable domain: AAGVIQSPRHLIKEKRETATLKCYPIPRHDTVYWYQQGPGQDPQFLISFYEKMQSDKGSIPDRFSAQQFSDYHSELNMSSLELGDSALYFCASSQGQGLANYGYTFGSGTRLTVV.

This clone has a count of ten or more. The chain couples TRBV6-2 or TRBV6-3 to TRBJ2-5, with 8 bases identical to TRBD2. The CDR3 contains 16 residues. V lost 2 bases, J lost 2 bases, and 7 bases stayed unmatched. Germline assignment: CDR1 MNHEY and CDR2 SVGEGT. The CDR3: CASSYDSGGGQETQYF. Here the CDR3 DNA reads TGTGCCAGCAGTTACGACAGCGGGGGCGGACAAGAGACCCAGTACTTC.

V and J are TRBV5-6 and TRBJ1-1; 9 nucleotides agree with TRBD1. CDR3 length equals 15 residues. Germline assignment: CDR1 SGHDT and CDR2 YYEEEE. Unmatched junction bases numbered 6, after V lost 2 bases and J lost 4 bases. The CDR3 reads CASSFLDRGSTEAFF. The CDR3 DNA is TGTGCCAGCAGCTTTCTGGACAGGGGCTCCACTGAAGCTTTCTTT.